The subject of this entry is one TCR beta chain. Additional DNA sequences in this sample encode the identical CDR3. Donors comprised healthy HIV-negative adults lacking recent acute infections or vaccinations. Donors, without exception, were Caucasian adults residing in Nashville, Tennessee. With 5 bases clipped from V and 4 bases from J, the junction kept 7 bases outside the gene matches. CDR3 length: 14 amino acids. The germline gives CDR1 SEHNR, CDR2 FQNEAQ (reference sequence). Deep-level running was used for the assay. TCRdb's table, derived via immunoSEQ multiplex PCR, lists solely in-frame clones and lacks some. The repertoire consists of some 2.4 million clones, with under 95% occurring once and the leading ten covering 0.36%. The data are from a study of shared clonotypes between healthy human individuals. The overall study: Each donor contributed plates that comprised three CD4 naive, three CD4 memory, two CD8 naive and one CD8 memory.

The TCR was taken from a man aged 18 to 29 in good health. Some clones in this sample may be carry-over from other donors' samples. The sample consisted of naive CD4+ T cells from PBMCs. Stated subset: CD45RA+ positively selected. This sequence joins TRBV7-9 and TRBJ1-2; 7 positions match TRBD1. The CDR3 spells CASSLPGQSYGYTF. The DNA of the CDR3 is TGTGCCAGCAGCCTTCCGGGACAGAGCTATGGCTACACCTTC.